What follows are 28 T cell receptor beta chains derived from one specimen sequenced in a study of blood T cell repertoires in COVID-19. Some clones are missing from TCRdb's copy, which holds only in-frame ones; the method was immunoSEQ multiplex PCR. The table lists 270,000 or so clones, almost 90% of them singletons. The specimen sequenced was peripheral blood. Receptor source: a woman aged 55-69 years with COVID-19, enrolled during active disease.

The gene calls are TRBV5-1 and TRBJ1-1; D is possibly TRBD1 (5 bases). The CDR3 is 13 amino acids. Trimming cost V 2 bases and J 3 bases, with 8 bases left between them. Germline V gives CDR1 SGHRS, CDR2 YFSETQ. Written as DNA, the CDR3 is TGCGCCAGCAGCTTAGGGGCGGACACTGAAGCTTTCTTT. Translating gives CASSLGADTEAFF.

This chain uses TRBV6-5 with TRBJ2-7; the match to TRBD1 covers 10 bases. V dropped 4 bases and J dropped 2; count of bases not matched to a gene: 8. Germline CDR1 is MNHEY and CDR2 is SVGAGI. This CDR3 has 16 residues. CDR3 sequence: CASSLGKTGGAYEQYF. In DNA form, the CDR3 reads TGTGCCAGCAGTTTGGGGAAGACAGGGGGCGCCTACGAGCAGTACTTC.

The J gene is TRBJ1-1, the V gene TRBV30; a possible D gene is TRBD1 (5 bases). Germline loops: CDR1 GTSNPN, CDR2 SVGIG (reference sequence). V was clipped by 4 bases and J by 0 bases, with 21 bases between them. The CDR3 is made up of 17 amino acids. CDR3 in amino acids: CAWITRGLSVVNTEAFF. The DNA of the CDR3 is TGTGCCTGGATCACACGGGGACTCAGCGTTGTGAACACTGAAGCTTTCTTT.

The chain couples TRBV18 to TRBJ1-5, with TRBD1 identical over 8 bases. The germline V gene has CDR1 KGHSH and CDR2 LQKENI. The CDR3 runs to 15 residues. J gave up 4 bases and V 6 bases, and 8 bases lay outside the gene matches. CDR3 residues: CASSLGQGRNQPQHF. The CDR3 DNA sequence: TGTGCCAGCTCCCTAGGACAGGGCCGAAATCAGCCCCAGCATTTT.

The chain links TRBV4-2 to TRBJ1-2; no reliable D call. The CDR3 totals 17 residues. The V end was cut by 3 bases, the J end by 1 base, with 18 bases between. Germline assignment: CDR1 LGHNA and CDR2 YNFKEQ. Here the CDR3 DNA reads TGTGCCAGCAGCCACCGTAACACACCATCCCTTAACTATGGCTACACCTTC. Its protein product is CASSHRNTPSLNYGYTF.

The rearrangement uses TRBV9 and TRBJ1-3, with TRBD1 matching 7 bases. With V trimmed by 0 bases and J by 7 bases, 7 bases remained unmatched. The CDR3 is made up of 15 amino acids. Looked up from germline, CDR1 is SGDLS and CDR2 is YYNGEE. The CDR3 DNA sequence: TGTGCCAGCAGCGTAGTGGGCAGGGGACAGAACACCATATATTTT. This encodes CASSVVGRGQNTIYF.

The chain employs TRBV9 and TRBJ1-5; D gene ambiguous. The CDR3 has 15 amino acids. The V gene lost 3 bases and the J gene lost 0 bases, with 10 bases spanning the gap. CDR1 SGDLS and CDR2 YYNGEE come from the germline V gene. CDR3 nucleotide sequence: TGTGCCAGCAGCGCGACACCCTATAGCAATCAGCCCCAGCATTTT. It is translated as CASSATPYSNQPQHF.

V gene TRBV5-4 combines with J gene TRBJ2-7; D is perhaps TRBD1 (6 bases). V shed 2 bases and J shed 5 bases, with 17 bases lying between them. The V gene's germline CDR1 is SGHNT and CDR2 YYREEE (reference sequence). The CDR3 has 15 residues. The CDR3 DNA is TGTGCCAGCAGCTTTGGCCCCGGAACAGGGAACGAGCAGTACTTC. It codes for CASSFGPGTGNEQYF.

This chain uses TRBV30 with TRBJ1-1, with 7 bases fitting TRBD1. From germline, CDR1 is GTSNPN and CDR2 SVGIG (reference sequence). There are 17 residues in the CDR3. V trimming: 5 bases; J trimming: 2 bases; junction bases outside the gene matches: 17. Written as DNA, the CDR3 is TGTGCCTGGTTTCCCCCCCAGGGGGTCAGCGTCAACACTGAAGCTTTCTTT. Amino acids: CAWFPPQGVSVNTEAFF.

This sequence joins TRBV19 and TRBJ2-3; maybe TRBD1 (6 bases). Germline V gene sequence: CDR1 LNHDA, CDR2 SQIVND (reference sequence). Trimming stripped 4 bases from V and 2 bases from J, with 13 bases between. This CDR3 has 15 residues. The DNA for the CDR3 is TGTGCCAGTAGTAAGACCGGACAGCCCACAGATACGCAGTATTTT. It translates to CASSKTGQPTDTQYF.

The rearrangement links TRBV11-2 to TRBJ2-1, with D possibly being TRBD2 (6 bases). Trimming left V 5 bases short and J 7 bases short, with 18 bases between. CDR3 size: 15 residues. The germline V gene encodes CDR1 SGHAT and CDR2 FQNNGV. The CDR3 is CASSAPGALGNEQFF. The DNA of the CDR3 is TGTGCCAGCAGCGCACCGGGAGCCCTGGGGAATGAGCAGTTCTTC.

The V gene is TRBV5-1, the J gene TRBJ1-1, with D unresolved. The V end lost 0 bases, the J end lost 7 bases, and 10 bases lay between the germline ends. CDR3 length: 13 amino acids. The germline gives CDR1 SGHRS, CDR2 YFSETQ. The CDR3 here is CASSLESADEAFF. CDR3 sequence (DNA): TGCGCCAGCAGCTTGGAGTCAGCGGATGAAGCTTTCTTT.

This chain's CDR3 is CASRGTGGSDYGYTF. The CDR3 nucleotides are TGTGCCAGCAGGGGGACAGGGGGTTCGGACTATGGCTACACCTTC. This chain connects TRBV27 to TRBJ1-2; TRBD1 agrees at 11 bases. The trim removed 6 bases at V and 3 bases at J, leaving 6 bases unmatched. Germline values: CDR1 MNHEY, CDR2 SMNVEV (reference sequence). There are 15 residues in the CDR3.

The chain carries TRBV30 and TRBJ2-7, with D possibly being TRBD2 (6 bases). V lost 4 bases and J lost 6, with 10 bases in between. The CDR3 runs to 11 residues. The V gene's germline CDR1 is GTSNPN and CDR2 SVGIG (reference sequence). For the CDR3, the DNA is TGTGCCTGGACCCTGGGGGGCGAGCAGTACTTC. Translated, it gives CAWTLGGEQYF.

V gene TRBV3-1 (or the pseudogene TRBV3-2) combines with J gene TRBJ1-2; tentatively, D is TRBD1 (5 bases). Germline-derived CDR1 and CDR2 are LGHDT and YNNKEL (reference sequence). Deletions cut 9 bases from V and 4 bases from J, with 21 bases between. The CDR3 sequence is 15 residues long. The DNA of the CDR3 is TGTGCCAGTAGTCGCGGGGCGCTGCAGGCCTATGGCTACACCTTC. This translates into CASSRGALQAYGYTF.

The CDR3 spells CSVRQVLNTGELFF. The CDR3 DNA sequence: TGCAGCGTTAGACAGGTCCTGAACACCGGGGAGCTGTTTTTT. The chain combines TRBV29-1 with TRBJ2-2; tentatively, D is TRBD1 (6 bases). Germline CDR1 is SQVTM and CDR2 is ANQGSEA. V shed 5 bases and J shed 1 base, with 11 bases lying between them. The CDR3 has 14 amino acids.

This sequence joins TRBV9 and TRBJ1-4; 9 bases fit TRBD1. This CDR3 is built from 15 residues. CDR1 and CDR2 from the germline V gene are SGDLS and YYNGEE. V lost 4 bases to trimming and J lost 7 bases; unmatched junction nucleotides: 8. The CDR3 reads CASSPRTGEREKLFF. The CDR3 coding sequence is TGTGCCAGCAGCCCCCGGACAGGGGAACGTGAAAAACTGTTTTTT.

The chain recombines TRBV6-5 with TRBJ2-3, with 8 nucleotides matching TRBD1. After removal of 1 base from V and 1 base from J, the junction contained 1 base not matched to a gene. CDR1 MNHEY and CDR2 SVGAGI come from the germline V gene. The CDR3 sequence is 15 residues long. The CDR3: CASSYLTGGTDTQYF. The DNA for the CDR3 is TGTGCCAGCAGTTACTTGACAGGGGGCACAGATACGCAGTATTTT.

V usage is TRBV28 and J usage is TRBJ1-4, with D possibly TRBD1 on 5 matching bases. The germline V and J ends were trimmed by 7 bases and 5 bases, with 20 bases remaining between them. There are 16 residues in the CDR3. Germline CDR1 reads MDHEN; CDR2 reads SYDVKM. DNA of the CDR3: TGTGCCAGCAACTTCAGGGCCGGAGCCCAAAATGAAAAACTGTTTTTT. Its protein product is CASNFRAGAQNEKLFF. Drawing the rest from reference TRBV28 and TRBJ1-4, the complete variable domain is DVKVTQSSRYLVKRTGEKVFLECVQDMDHENMFWYRQDPGLGLRLIYFSYDVKMKEKGDIPEGYSVSREKKERFSLILESASTNQTSMYLCASNFRAGAQNEKLFFGSGTQLSVL.

The V gene is TRBV7-2, the J gene TRBJ1-5; no reliable D call. The J call may be wrong; the DNA end is better matched by TRBJ2-3. Germline loops: CDR1 SGHTA, CDR2 FQGNSA. The CDR3 sequence is 15 residues long. The CDR3 bases are TGTGCCAGCAGCTTAGGCAAATATAGCAATCAGCCCCAGTATTTT. Translating gives CASSLGKYSNQPQYF.

This chain uses TRBV5-6 with TRBJ1-3; no definite D call. There are 14 residues in the CDR3. Deletions cut 0 bases from V and 3 bases from J, with 7 bases between. The germline gives CDR1 SGHDT, CDR2 YYEEEE. The CDR3 is CASSLDSYGNTIYF. CDR3 DNA: TGTGCCAGCAGCTTGGACAGTTATGGAAACACCATATATTTT.

The chain combines TRBV29-1 with TRBJ2-7, with 9 bases identical to TRBD1. V was clipped by 4 bases and J by 5 bases; unmatched bases: 6. The CDR3 runs to 13 residues. Germline V gives CDR1 SQVTM, CDR2 ANQGSEA. As DNA, the CDR3 is TGCAGCGTTGGGGGTCGGGACAGGGACGAGCAGTACTTC. Protein product: CSVGGRDRDEQYF.

The gene calls are TRBV7-9 and TRBJ2-3; the D gene is possibly TRBD1 (6 bases). Trimming removed 4 bases from V and 6 bases from J, with 8 bases in between. Germline CDR1 is SEHNR and CDR2 is FQNEAQ (reference sequence). The CDR3 extends over 12 amino acids. CDR3 in amino acids: CASSSQGDTQYF. The CDR3 DNA reads TGTGCCAGCAGCTCCCAGGGGGATACGCAGTATTTT. The variable domain in full, completed from reference TRBV7-9 and TRBJ2-3, reads DTGVSQNPRHKITKRGQNVTFRCDPISEHNRLYWYRQTLGQGPEFLTYFQNEAQLEKSRLLSDRFSAERPKGSFSTLEIQRTEQGDSAMYLCASSSQGDTQYFGPGTRLTVL.

This clone was detected a few times. This rearrangement joins TRBV18 to TRBJ2-7; D remains unclear. The CDR3 contains 14 residues. The germline V and J ends were trimmed by 2 bases and 3 bases, with 11 bases remaining between them. Germline CDR1 is KGHSH and CDR2 is LQKENI. For the CDR3, the DNA is TGTGCCAGCTCACCAGGCAGGCTCAGCTACGAGCAGTACTTC. As protein: CASSPGRLSYEQYF.

The chain carries TRBV5-4 and TRBJ2-2; no definite D call. Germline CDR1 and CDR2: SGHNT and YYREEE (reference sequence). The CDR3 consists of 15 residues. V was clipped by 6 bases and J by 4 bases, with 16 bases between them. This CDR3 is CASTQSQVGTGELFF. CDR3 bases: TGTGCCAGCACCCAAAGCCAGGTGGGCACCGGGGAGCTGTTTTTT.

The V and J genes are TRBV9 and TRBJ2-1, with 7 bases matching TRBD1. The CDR3 contains 14 residues. Per germline, CDR1 SGDLS and CDR2 YYNGEE. V lost 0 bases and J lost 4; bases outside the gene matches: 1. The CDR3 DNA sequence: TGTGCCAGCAGCGTAGGCAGGGGGTACAATGAGCAGTTCTTC. This translates into CASSVGRGYNEQFF.

The chain is built from TRBV6-5 and TRBJ1-2, with D tentatively TRBD1 (5 bases). Germline assignment: CDR1 MNHEY and CDR2 SVGAGI. The CDR3 is made up of 14 amino acids. Trimming removed 2 bases at V and 2 bases at J, with 9 bases between. CDR3 DNA sequence: TGTGCCAGCAGTTACAATGGGGCCAACTATGGCTACACCTTC. Its protein product is CASSYNGANYGYTF.

CDR3 loop: CASSPMRGRYTEAFF. The CDR3 bases are TGTGCCAGCAGCCCGATGAGGGGGCGCTACACTGAAGCTTTCTTT. The rearrangement links TRBV7-6 to TRBJ1-1; 7 bases fit TRBD1. The germline V gene encodes CDR1 SGHVS and CDR2 FNYEAQ. The J segment lost 3 bases and the V segment lost 5 bases, leaving 9 bases of the junction unmatched. This CDR3 spans 15 amino acids.